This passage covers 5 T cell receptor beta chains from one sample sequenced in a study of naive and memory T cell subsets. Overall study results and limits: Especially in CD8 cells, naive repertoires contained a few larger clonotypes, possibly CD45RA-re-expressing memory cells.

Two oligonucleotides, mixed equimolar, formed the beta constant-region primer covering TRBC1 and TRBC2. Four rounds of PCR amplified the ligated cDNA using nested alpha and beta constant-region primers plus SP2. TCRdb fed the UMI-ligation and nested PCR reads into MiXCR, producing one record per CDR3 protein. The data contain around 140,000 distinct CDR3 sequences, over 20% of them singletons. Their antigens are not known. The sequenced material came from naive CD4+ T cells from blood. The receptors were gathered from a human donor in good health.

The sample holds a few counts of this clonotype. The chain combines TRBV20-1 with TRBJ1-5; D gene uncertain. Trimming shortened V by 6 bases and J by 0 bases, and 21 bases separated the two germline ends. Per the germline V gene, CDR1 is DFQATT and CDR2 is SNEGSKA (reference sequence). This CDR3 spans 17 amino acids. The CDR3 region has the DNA TGCAGTGCCTCGGTTATCCGGGCCTTCGGTAGCAATCAGCCCCAGCATTTT. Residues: CSASVIRAFGSNQPQHF.

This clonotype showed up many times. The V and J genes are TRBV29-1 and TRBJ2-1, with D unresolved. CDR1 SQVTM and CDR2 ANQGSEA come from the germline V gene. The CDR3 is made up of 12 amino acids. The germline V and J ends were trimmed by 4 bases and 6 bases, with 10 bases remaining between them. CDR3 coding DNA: TGCAGCGTTGTTAGTTTCGGCAATGAGCAGTTCTTC. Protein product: CSVVSFGNEQFF.

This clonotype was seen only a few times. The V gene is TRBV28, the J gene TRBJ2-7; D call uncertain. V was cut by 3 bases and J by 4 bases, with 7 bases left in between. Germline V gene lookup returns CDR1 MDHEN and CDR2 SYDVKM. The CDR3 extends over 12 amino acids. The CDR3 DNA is TGTGCCAGCAGTTTGGCCAAATACGAGCAGTACTTC. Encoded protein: CASSLAKYEQYF.

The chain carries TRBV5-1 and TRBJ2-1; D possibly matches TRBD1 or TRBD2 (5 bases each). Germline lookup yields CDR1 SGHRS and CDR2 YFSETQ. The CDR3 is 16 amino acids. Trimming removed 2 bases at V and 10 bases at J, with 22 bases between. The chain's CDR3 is CASSFLVTTGTREQFF. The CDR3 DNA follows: TGCGCCAGCAGCTTTTTGGTCACGACCGGGACCCGGGAGCAGTTCTTC.

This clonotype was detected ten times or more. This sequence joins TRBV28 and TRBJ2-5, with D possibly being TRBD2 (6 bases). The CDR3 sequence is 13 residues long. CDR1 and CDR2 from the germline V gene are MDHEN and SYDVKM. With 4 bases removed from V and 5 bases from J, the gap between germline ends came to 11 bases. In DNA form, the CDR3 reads TGTGCCAGCAGTTCAACAGGAGGGGAGACCCAGTACTTC. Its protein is CASSSTGGETQYF.